Each of the 13 T cell receptor beta chains below was sequenced from the same sample in a study of T cell responses to AZD1222 COVID-19 vaccine. TCRdb keeps only in-frame clones here, not all; method: immunoSEQ multiplex PCR. The sample contains about 42,000 clones, 70% to 90% of which appear only once. The source was peripheral blood, collected 28 days after the second AZD1222 dose. The receptors were gathered from an adult who received the AZD1222 COVID-19 vaccine.

The table lists this clone with a few counts. The chain employs TRBV10-3 and TRBJ2-5; D may be TRBD2 (5 bases). Germline loops: CDR1 ENHRY, CDR2 SYGVKD. CDR3 length equals 19 residues. With 0 bases removed from V and 2 bases from J, the gap between germline ends came to 22 bases. DNA for the CDR3: TGTGCCATCAGTGAGTCGGTAGGAAGTTTGAGGACTCCTCAAGAGACCCAGTACTTC. Translation gives CAISESVGSLRTPQETQYF.

This chain uses TRBV15 with TRBJ1-5; perhaps TRBD1 as D (6 bases). Trimming took off 3 bases at V and 3 bases at J, with 12 bases between the two ends. This CDR3 contains 15 residues. Germline assignment: CDR1 LNHNV and CDR2 YYDKDF (reference sequence). In DNA, the CDR3 is TGTGCCACCAGCAGGACCGGACAGAACAATCAGCCCCAGCATTTT. Translated, it gives CATSRTGQNNQPQHF.

The rearrangement uses TRBV12-3 or TRBV12-4 and TRBJ1-1, with unresolved D. The CDR3 sequence is 12 residues long. The germline V and J ends were trimmed by 7 bases and 6 bases, with 12 bases remaining between them. The DNA of the CDR3 is TGTGCCAGCACCCCGACCGGGGCTGAAGCTTTCTTT. The encoded protein is CASTPTGAEAFF.

The V call is TRBV7-8, the J call TRBJ2-7; 8 bases match TRBD1. This CDR3 spans 14 amino acids. In germline, CDR1 is SGHVS, CDR2 FQNEAQ. The V segment lost 5 bases and the J segment 3 bases; nucleotides outside the gene matches: 6. CDR3 nucleotide sequence: TGTGCCAGCAGCCCGGACAGGGCAGACTACGAGCAGTACTTC. This encodes CASSPDRADYEQYF.

The rearrangement uses TRBV12-3 or TRBV12-4 and TRBJ1-1, with D tentatively TRBD1 (5 bases). This CDR3 has 13 residues. The V end was cut by 4 bases, the J end by 5 bases, with 11 bases between. CDR3 nucleotides: TGTGCCAGCAGTTCGACAGCAGGAACTGAAGCTTTCTTT. Residues: CASSSTAGTEAFF.

The gene calls are TRBV3-1 (or the pseudogene TRBV3-2) and TRBJ2-1; D gene ambiguous. Germline values: CDR1 LGHDT, CDR2 YNNKEL (reference sequence). The length of the CDR3 is 14 residues. Trimming removed 1 base at V and 5 bases at J, with 9 bases between. This CDR3 is CASSQVGLNNEQFF. In DNA form, the CDR3 reads TGTGCCAGCAGCCAAGTGGGTTTGAACAATGAGCAGTTCTTC.

The V gene is TRBV18, the J gene TRBJ2-7; the match to TRBD1 covers 9 bases. Germline V CDR1 and CDR2: KGHSH, LQKENI. Trimming at V came to 3 bases and at J to 3 bases, leaving 6 bases not matched to a gene. This CDR3 is built from 15 residues. In nucleotides, the CDR3 is TGTGCCAGCTCACCCGGGACAGGGAGAATCTACGAGCAGTACTTC. As protein: CASSPGTGRIYEQYF.

This clone has a single count. This chain uses TRBV27 with TRBJ2-7; D gene uncertain. In germline, CDR1 is MNHEY, CDR2 SMNVEV (reference sequence). There are 16 residues in the CDR3. Trimming left V 4 bases short and J 6 bases short, with 22 bases between. This chain's CDR3 is CASSSSPPGVLIEQYF. As DNA, the CDR3 is TGTGCCAGCAGTTCCTCCCCACCAGGTGTATTAATCGAGCAGTACTTC.

The chain uses TRBV11-3 and TRBJ2-2; D is unresolved. CDR1 is SGHNT and CDR2 is YENEEA in the germline V gene. There are 12 residues in the CDR3. V lost 1 base to trimming and J lost 7 bases, with 4 bases between them. The CDR3 region has the DNA TGTGCCAGCAGCTTAGTGGACGGGGAGCTGTTTTTT. Protein product: CASSLVDGELFF.

The J gene is TRBJ2-1, the V gene TRBV7-9; 9 bases fit TRBD1. Germline V gene data show CDR1 as SEHNR and CDR2 as FQNEAQ (reference sequence). The CDR3 length is 15 residues. With 6 bases clipped from V and 3 bases from J, the junction kept 6 bases outside the gene matches. CDR3 sequence reads: CASSPDRGYYNEQFF. The CDR3 DNA sequence: TGTGCCAGCAGTCCGGACAGGGGATACTACAATGAGCAGTTCTTC.

The CDR3 reads CASSLPQSGDTQYF. CDR3 DNA sequence: TGTGCCAGCAGCTTACCTCAGTCTGGGGATACGCAGTATTTT. The chain joins TRBV7-2 to TRBJ2-3; D ambiguous. The V gene lost 2 bases and the J gene lost 6 bases, with 12 bases spanning the gap. The germline V gene has CDR1 SGHTA and CDR2 FQGNSA. This CDR3 region has 14 residues.

The chain recombines TRBV4-1 with TRBJ1-2, with D uncertain. The germline V gene encodes CDR1 MGHRA and CDR2 YSYEKL. With 0 bases removed from V and 2 bases from J, the gap between germline ends came to 16 bases. The CDR3 is 17 amino acids. CDR3 sequence (DNA): TGCGCCAGCAGCCAAGAAACACTCTGGTCCCAAAACTATGGCTACACCTTC. It translates to CASSQETLWSQNYGYTF.

J is TRBJ2-3 and V is TRBV5-6, with 10 bases aligning to TRBD2. Germline V gene sequence: CDR1 SGHDT, CDR2 YYEEEE. This CDR3 spans 16 amino acids. V shed 3 bases and J 6 bases; nucleotides not matched to a gene: 10. CDR3 amino acids: CASSSMGSGGADTQYF. CDR3 DNA: TGTGCCAGCAGCTCGATGGGGAGCGGGGGGGCCGATACGCAGTATTTT.